This TCR beta chain was sequenced for a study of early T cells in non-severe SARS-CoV-2 infection. V shed 4 bases, J shed 6 bases, and the junction held 12 bases outside the gene matches. The CDR3 loop spans 16 amino acids. From germline, CDR1 is LGHDT and CDR2 YNNKEL (reference sequence). This clonotype was seen only a few times. TCRdb re-analysed the 5' RACE reads in MiXCR, keeping a single row per CDR3 protein. Seen here are approximately 71,000 distinct CDR3 sequences, 12% observed once, and the top ten hold around 1.8%. The receptor was derived from an adult who was a healthcare worker with PCR-confirmed SARS-CoV-2 infection or an uninfected control (not recorded which). The chain joins TRBV3-1 to TRBJ1-2; 9 bases are a match to TRBD1. The sample comprised whole blood. CDR3 loop: CASSPLRGQGEHGYTF. In DNA, the CDR3 is TGTGCCAGCAGCCCACTTAGGGGACAGGGTGAGCATGGCTACACCTTC.